This entry lists 9 T cell receptor beta chains sequenced from one sample in a study of T-cell reconstitution after alpha-beta-depleted transplantation in children. Unique molecular identifiers featured in how the TCRbeta library was prepared. TCRdb independently ran MiXCR on the PCR reads; one entry per CDR3 protein. Among 27,000 or so distinct CDR3 sequences listed, 15% to 20% were seen once. This specimen consisted of PBMCs, mostly from graft donor cells, obtained 60 days after TCRalphabeta/CD19-depleted stem cell transplant. The origin of the receptors is a male patient aged 2 to 10 who had a stem cell transplant for acute lymphoblastic leukemia, so the T cells may come from the graft donor.

Regarding this clonotype: The junction differs from germline at one of its ends, possibly a read error. The chain combines TRBV5-1 with TRBJ2-3; tentatively, D is TRBD1 (6 bases). From germline, CDR1 is SGHRS and CDR2 YFSETQ. The length of the CDR3 is 16 residues. The CDR3 sequence: CPSSLGAGGSTDTQYF. CDR3 DNA sequence: TGCCCCAGCAGCTTGGGGGCTGGGGGCAGCACAGATACGCAGTATTTT.

Ten or more counts support this clonotype. The chain uses TRBV20-1 and TRBJ2-3, with D maybe TRBD2 (5 bases). The CDR3 is made up of 14 amino acids. The germline V gene encodes CDR1 DFQATT and CDR2 SNEGSKA (reference sequence). V dropped 3 bases and J dropped 4 bases, with 14 bases sitting between them. For the CDR3, the DNA is TGCAGTGCTAGTACTAGTCTAGTTGCAGATACGCAGTATTTT. It translates to CSASTSLVADTQYF.

The V and J genes are TRBV7-2 and TRBJ1-4; D possibly corresponds to TRBD1 (5 bases). The V and J ends lost 0 bases and 4 bases respectively, with 15 bases between them. There are 17 residues in the CDR3. CDR1 and CDR2 (germline): SGHTA, FQGNSA. CDR3 amino acids: CASSLAFWGRGNEKLFF. The CDR3 DNA reads TGTGCCAGCAGCTTAGCGTTTTGGGGAAGGGGTAATGAAAAACTGTTTTTT.

Ten or more counts support this clonotype. This sequence joins TRBV20-1 and TRBJ1-5; D is ambiguous. V was shortened by 2 bases and J by 7 bases, with 6 bases between the two germline ends. CDR1 and CDR2 from the germline V gene are DFQATT and SNEGSKA (reference sequence). The CDR3 length is 11 residues. The CDR3 DNA follows: TGCAGTGCTAGAAACACCCAGCCCCAGCATTTT. It yields the protein CSARNTQPQHF.

The gene calls are TRBV20-1 and TRBJ2-2, with D uncertain. The V gene's germline CDR1 is DFQATT and CDR2 SNEGSKA (reference sequence). The CDR3 runs to 14 residues. The chain's CDR3 is CRAYAAENTGELFF. DNA of the CDR3: TGCAGGGCTTACGCGGCAGAGAACACCGGGGAGCTGTTTTTT.

This clonotype was picked up many times. This chain links TRBV7-9 with TRBJ1-1; 11 nucleotides match TRBD1. J gave up 1 base and V 3 bases, and 7 bases lay outside the gene matches. Germline V lookup: CDR1 SEHNR, CDR2 FQNEAQ (reference sequence). The length of the CDR3 is 17 residues. CDR3 in DNA: TGTGCCAGCAGCTTGGACAGGGGGCTGTTTGGGAACACTGAAGCTTTCTTT. Translation gives CASSLDRGLFGNTEAFF.

V and J are TRBV6-1 and TRBJ1-1; D possibly corresponds to TRBD1 (5 bases). Trimming took off 1 base at V and 6 bases at J, with 9 bases between the two ends. The CDR3 is 13 residues long. Germline values: CDR1 MNHNS, CDR2 SASEGT. The CDR3 DNA reads TGTGCCAGCAGTGAAGACTTGGGGGCTGAAGCTTTCTTT. This gives the protein CASSEDLGAEAFF.

This clonotype was detected ten times or more. The chain joins TRBV6-1 to TRBJ2-2, with unresolved D. The V gene's germline CDR1 is MNHNS and CDR2 SASEGT. The CDR3 spans 14 residues. Trimming cost V 3 bases and J 6 bases, with 11 bases left between them. The CDR3 nucleotides read TGTGCCAGCAGTGAGCTTCTCGGGCCCGGGGAGCTGTTTTTT. Translated: CASSELLGPGELFF.

This clonotype came up a few times. This chain links TRBV18 with TRBJ1-2; D not resolved. Germline CDR1 reads KGHSH; CDR2 reads LQKENI. Deletions cut 0 bases from V and 4 bases from J, with 9 bases between. The CDR3 runs 14 residues. This CDR3 reads CASSPPANSYGYTF. DNA of the CDR3: TGTGCCAGCTCACCACCGGCAAACAGCTATGGCTACACCTTC. The whole variable domain, remainder taken from reference TRBV18 and TRBJ1-2, is NAGVMQNPRHLVRRRGQEARLRCSPMKGHSHVYWYRQLPEEGLKFMVYLQKENIIDESGMPKERFSAEFPKEGPSILRIQQVVRGDSAAYFCASSPPANSYGYTFGSGTRLTVV.